The clone carrying this T cell receptor (beta chain) is a singleton in its sample. This entry belongs to a study of cytomegalovirus exposure and HLA in healthy donors. Primers included in the PCR were 60 Vbeta and 13 Jbeta primers. Sequencing used immunoSEQ multiplex PCR; TCRdb keeps in-frame clones, though not all of them. Among roughly 200,000 clones listed, 60% to 85% were seen once. V was pared by 1 base and J by 3 bases, with 10 bases between. Germline CDR1 is MNHEY and CDR2 is SMNVEV (reference sequence). This CDR3 is built from 14 residues. The genes are TRBV27 and TRBJ2-7; D is unresolved. The sequenced sample was PBMCs. The source is a male donor in good health and CMV-seronegative. The CDR3 nucleotides are TGTGCCAGCAGTTTATTTCCGGGTGGCTACGAGCAGTACTTC. Translating it yields CASSLFPGGYEQYF.